The clone carrying this TCR beta chain appeared many times. Amplified TCR beta CDR3 regions came from RNA transcripts. The TCR CDR3 first-round RT-PCR relied on the HTBI primer set. TCRdb ran MiXCR on the multiplex PCR reads and lists one entry per CDR3 protein. Here the sample spans about 590,000 distinct CDR3 sequences, approximately 15% being singletons. Subjects aged 18 to 65 presented with newly diagnosed hyperthyroidism of less than 2 months' duration. Each diagnosis drew on symptoms, thyroxine, TRAb, thyroid ultrasound and orbital computed tomography findings. This entry belongs to a study of T cells in Graves' hyperthyroidism and ophthalmopathy. The sequencing sample was made of blood. This TCR derives from a woman aged 25 to 39 with Graves' hyperthyroidism.

CDR3 sequence reads: CASSLGVRGEAFF. The DNA of the CDR3 is TGCGCCAGCAGCTTGGGAGTTCGGGGTGAAGCTTTCTTT. The chain is built from TRBV5-1 and TRBJ1-1; D remains unclear. This CDR3 region has 13 residues. In germline, CDR1 is SGHRS, CDR2 YFSETQ. Trimming stripped 0 bases from V and 7 bases from J, with 10 bases between.